This T cell receptor beta chain is from a study of cytomegalovirus exposure and HLA in healthy donors. Points from the study as a whole: The study designated some 180 TCR beta chains cytomegalovirus-associated.

PCR involved 60 Vbeta and 13 Jbeta primers. Measured with immunoSEQ multiplex PCR; TCRdb has only the in-frame clones, and not every one. The sample shows approximately 120,000 clones, around 86% of them seen only once. The CDR3 runs to 15 residues. CDR1 is MDHEN and CDR2 is SYDVKM in the germline V gene. V shed 6 bases, J shed 1 base, and the junction held 8 bases outside the gene matches. About this clone itself: As yet, its antigen is unknown.

The sample comprised PBMCs. The chain has TRBV28 and TRBJ1-1; 7 bases fit TRBD1. This receptor was obtained from a woman aged 25 to 45 in good health and CMV-seronegative. DNA for the CDR3: TGTGCCAGCAGCCGCCCCGGGACAGCGAACACTGAAGCTTTCTTT. As protein: CASSRPGTANTEAFF. Drawing the rest from reference TRBV28 and TRBJ1-1, the complete variable domain is DVKVTQSSRYLVKRTGEKVFLECVQDMDHENMFWYRQDPGLGLRLIYFSYDVKMKEKGDIPEGYSVSREKKERFSLILESASTNQTSMYLCASSRPGTANTEAFFGQGTRLTVV.